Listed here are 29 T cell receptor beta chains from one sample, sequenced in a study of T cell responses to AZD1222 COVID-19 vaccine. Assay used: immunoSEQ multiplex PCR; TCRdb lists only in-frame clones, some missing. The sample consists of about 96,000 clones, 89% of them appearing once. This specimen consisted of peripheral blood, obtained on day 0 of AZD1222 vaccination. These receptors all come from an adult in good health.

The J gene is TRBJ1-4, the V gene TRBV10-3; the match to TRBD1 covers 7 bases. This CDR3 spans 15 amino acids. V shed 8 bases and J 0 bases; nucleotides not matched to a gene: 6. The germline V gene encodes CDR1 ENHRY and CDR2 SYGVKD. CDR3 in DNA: TGTGCCATCGGGGACAGCTCTGCAACTAATGAAAAACTGTTTTTT. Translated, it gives CAIGDSSATNEKLFF.

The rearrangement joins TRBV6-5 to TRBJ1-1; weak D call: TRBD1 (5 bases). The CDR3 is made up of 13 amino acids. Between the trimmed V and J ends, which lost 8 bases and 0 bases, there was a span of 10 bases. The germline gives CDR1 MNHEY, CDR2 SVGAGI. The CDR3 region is CASRAGMNTEAFF. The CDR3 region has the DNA TGTGCCAGCCGCGCAGGGATGAACACTGAAGCTTTCTTT.

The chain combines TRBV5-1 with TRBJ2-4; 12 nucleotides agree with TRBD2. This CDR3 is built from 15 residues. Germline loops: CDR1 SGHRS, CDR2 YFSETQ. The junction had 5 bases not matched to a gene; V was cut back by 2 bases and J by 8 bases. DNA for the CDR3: TGCGCCAGCAGCTTCCTAGCGGGGGGGCAGGACATTCAGTACTTC. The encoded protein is CASSFLAGGQDIQYF.

The CDR3 is CASSQTETGEYSNQPQHF. DNA of the CDR3: TGCGCCAGCAGTCAAACTGAAACAGGAGAGTATAGCAATCAGCCCCAGCATTTT. J is TRBJ1-5 and V is TRBV23-1, with D possibly being TRBD1 (5 bases). TRBV23-1 is an ORF; its function is uncertain. The length of the CDR3 is 18 residues. V lost 2 bases to trimming and J lost 0 bases, with 17 bases between them.

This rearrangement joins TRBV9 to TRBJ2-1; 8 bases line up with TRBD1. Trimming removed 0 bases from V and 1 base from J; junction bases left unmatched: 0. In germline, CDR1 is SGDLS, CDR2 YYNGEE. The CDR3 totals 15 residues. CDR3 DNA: TGTGCCAGCAGCGTAGGGACAGGGTCCTACAATGAGCAGTTCTTC. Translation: CASSVGTGSYNEQFF.

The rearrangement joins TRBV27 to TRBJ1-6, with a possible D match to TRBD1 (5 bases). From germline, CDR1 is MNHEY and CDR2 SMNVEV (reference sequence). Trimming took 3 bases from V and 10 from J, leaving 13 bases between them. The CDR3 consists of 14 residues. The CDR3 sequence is CASSFSEGRSPLHF. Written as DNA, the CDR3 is TGTGCCAGCAGTTTCTCAGAGGGGCGATCACCCCTCCACTTT.

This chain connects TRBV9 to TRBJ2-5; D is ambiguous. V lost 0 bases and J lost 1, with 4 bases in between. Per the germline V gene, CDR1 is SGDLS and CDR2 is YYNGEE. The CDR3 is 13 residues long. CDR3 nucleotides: TGTGCCAGCAGCGTAGTAGGCCAAGAGACCCAGTACTTC. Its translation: CASSVVGQETQYF.

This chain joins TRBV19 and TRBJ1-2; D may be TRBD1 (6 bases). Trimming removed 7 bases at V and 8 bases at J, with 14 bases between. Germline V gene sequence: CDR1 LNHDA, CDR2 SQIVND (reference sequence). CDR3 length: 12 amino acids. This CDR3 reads CASTEVGGGYTF. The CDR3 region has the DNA TGTGCCAGTACCGAGGTAGGGGGAGGCTACACCTTC.

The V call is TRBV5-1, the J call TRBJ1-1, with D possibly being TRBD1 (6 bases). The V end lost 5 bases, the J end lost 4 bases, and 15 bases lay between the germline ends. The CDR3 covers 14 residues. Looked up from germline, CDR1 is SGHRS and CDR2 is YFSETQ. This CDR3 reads CASRREGGGTEAFF. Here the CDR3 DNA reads TGCGCCAGCAGACGTGAGGGGGGCGGCACTGAAGCTTTCTTT.

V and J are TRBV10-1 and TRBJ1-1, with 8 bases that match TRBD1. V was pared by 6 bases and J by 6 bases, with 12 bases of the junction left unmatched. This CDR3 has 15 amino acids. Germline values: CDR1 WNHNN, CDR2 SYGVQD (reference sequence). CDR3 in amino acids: CASSPYGQGGPEAFF. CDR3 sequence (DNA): TGCGCCAGCAGCCCCTACGGACAGGGTGGACCTGAAGCTTTCTTT.

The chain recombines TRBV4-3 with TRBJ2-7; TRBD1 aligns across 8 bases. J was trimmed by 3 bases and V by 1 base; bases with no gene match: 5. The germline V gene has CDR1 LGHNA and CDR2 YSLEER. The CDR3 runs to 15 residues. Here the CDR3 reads CASSQVATGGYEQYF. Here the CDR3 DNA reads TGCGCCAGCAGCCAAGTGGCAACAGGGGGCTACGAGCAGTACTTC.

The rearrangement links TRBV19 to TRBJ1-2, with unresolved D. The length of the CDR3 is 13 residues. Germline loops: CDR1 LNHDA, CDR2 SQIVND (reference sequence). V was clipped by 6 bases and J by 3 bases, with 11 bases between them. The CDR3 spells CASSPQRYYGYTF. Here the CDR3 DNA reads TGTGCCAGTAGCCCCCAAAGGTACTATGGCTACACCTTC. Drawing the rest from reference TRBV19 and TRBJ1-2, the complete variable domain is DGGITQSPKYLFRKEGQNVTLSCEQNLNHDAMYWYRQDPGQGLRLIYYSQIVNDFQKGDIAEGYSVSREKKESFPLTVTSAQKNPTAFYLCASSPQRYYGYTFGSGTRLTVV.

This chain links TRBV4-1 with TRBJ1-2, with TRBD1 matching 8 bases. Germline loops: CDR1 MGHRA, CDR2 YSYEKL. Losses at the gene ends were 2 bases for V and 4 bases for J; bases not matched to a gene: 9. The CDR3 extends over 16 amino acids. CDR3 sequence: CASSQPRQGRFYGYTF. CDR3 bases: TGCGCCAGCAGCCAACCTAGACAGGGGAGATTCTATGGCTACACCTTC.

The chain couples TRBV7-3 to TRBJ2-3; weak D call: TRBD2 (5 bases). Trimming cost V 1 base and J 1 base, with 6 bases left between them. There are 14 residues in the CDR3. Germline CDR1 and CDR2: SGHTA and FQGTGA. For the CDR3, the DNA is TGTGCCAGCAGCTTAATGGGAGGCACAGATACGCAGTATTTT. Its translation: CASSLMGGTDTQYF.

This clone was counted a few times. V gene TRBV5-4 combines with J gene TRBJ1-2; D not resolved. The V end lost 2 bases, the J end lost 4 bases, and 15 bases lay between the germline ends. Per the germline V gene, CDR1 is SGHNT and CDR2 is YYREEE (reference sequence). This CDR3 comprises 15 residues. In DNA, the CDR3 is TGTGCCAGCAGCTTAGACACCACAAGTGGCTATGGCTACACCTTC. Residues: CASSLDTTSGYGYTF.

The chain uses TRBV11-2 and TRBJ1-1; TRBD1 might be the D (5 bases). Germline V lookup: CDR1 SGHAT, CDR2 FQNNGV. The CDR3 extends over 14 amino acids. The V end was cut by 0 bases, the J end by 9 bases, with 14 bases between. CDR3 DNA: TGTGCCAGCAGCTTAGATCAGGGCTCCCTTCAAGCTTTCTTT. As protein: CASSLDQGSLQAFF.

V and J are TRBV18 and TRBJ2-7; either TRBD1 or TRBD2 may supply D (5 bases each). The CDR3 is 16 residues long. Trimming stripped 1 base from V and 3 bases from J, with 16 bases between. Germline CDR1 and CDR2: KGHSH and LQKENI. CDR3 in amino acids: CASSPRSGTGNYEQYF. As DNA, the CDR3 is TGTGCCAGCTCACCACGGTCCGGGACGGGCAACTACGAGCAGTACTTC.

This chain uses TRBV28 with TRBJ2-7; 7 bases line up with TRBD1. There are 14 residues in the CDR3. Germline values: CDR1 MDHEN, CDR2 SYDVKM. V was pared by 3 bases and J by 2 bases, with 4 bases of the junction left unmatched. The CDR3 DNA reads TGTGCCAGCAGTTTGACAGGGAATCCCTACGAGCAGTACTTC. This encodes CASSLTGNPYEQYF.

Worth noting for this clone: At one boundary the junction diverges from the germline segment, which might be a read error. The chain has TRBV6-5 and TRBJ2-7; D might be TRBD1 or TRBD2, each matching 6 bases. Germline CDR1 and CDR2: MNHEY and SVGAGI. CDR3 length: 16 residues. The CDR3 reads CASSYPGPTRRGMSDF. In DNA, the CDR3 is TGTGCCAGCAGTTACCCGGGACCCACAAGGAGGGGGATGTCGGACTTC.

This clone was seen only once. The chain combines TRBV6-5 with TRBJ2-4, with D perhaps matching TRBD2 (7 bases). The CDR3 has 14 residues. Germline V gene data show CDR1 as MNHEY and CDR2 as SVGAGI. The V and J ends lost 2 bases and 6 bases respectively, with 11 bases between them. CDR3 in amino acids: CASSYRGAGNIQYF. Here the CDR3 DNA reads TGTGCCAGCAGTTACCGGGGGGCTGGAAACATTCAGTACTTC.

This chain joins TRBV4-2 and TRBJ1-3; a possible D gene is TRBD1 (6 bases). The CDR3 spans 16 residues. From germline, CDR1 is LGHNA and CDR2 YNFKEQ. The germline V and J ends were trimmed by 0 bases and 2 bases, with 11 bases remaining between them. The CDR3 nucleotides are TGTGCCAGCAGCCAAGACGCTGGGGGCCCTGGAAACACCATATATTTT. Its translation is CASSQDAGGPGNTIYF.

CDR3 sequence: CSCNSFDTQYF. Written as DNA, the CDR3 is TGCAGCTGTAACAGTTTCGATACGCAGTATTTT. V and J are TRBV29-1 and TRBJ2-3; D gene uncertain. The V end lost 8 bases, the J end lost 6 bases, and 12 bases lay between the germline ends. The CDR3 consists of 11 residues. In germline, CDR1 is SQVTM, CDR2 ANQGSEA.

CDR3 sequence reads: CASRPQNQPQHF. CDR3 bases: TGTGCCAGCAGACCTCAGAATCAGCCCCAGCATTTT. The V gene is TRBV6-2 or TRBV6-3, the J gene TRBJ1-5; no firm D call. Germline values: CDR1 MNHEY, CDR2 SVGEGT. V lost 6 bases and J 4 bases, leaving 7 bases between the germline ends. The CDR3 contains 12 residues.

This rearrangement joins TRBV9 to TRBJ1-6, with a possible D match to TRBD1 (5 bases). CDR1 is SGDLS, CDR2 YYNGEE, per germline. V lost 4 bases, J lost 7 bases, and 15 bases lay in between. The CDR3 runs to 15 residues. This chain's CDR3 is CASSLMGPNNSPLHF. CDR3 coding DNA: TGTGCCAGCAGCCTTATGGGACCGAACAATTCACCCCTCCACTTT.

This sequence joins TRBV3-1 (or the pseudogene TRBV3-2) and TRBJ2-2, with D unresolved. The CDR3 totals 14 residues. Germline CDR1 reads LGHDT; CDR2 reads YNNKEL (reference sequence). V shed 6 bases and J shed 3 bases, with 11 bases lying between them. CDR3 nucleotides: TGTGCCAGCAGGGTTGGGATCGACACCGGGGAGCTGTTTTTT. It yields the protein CASRVGIDTGELFF.

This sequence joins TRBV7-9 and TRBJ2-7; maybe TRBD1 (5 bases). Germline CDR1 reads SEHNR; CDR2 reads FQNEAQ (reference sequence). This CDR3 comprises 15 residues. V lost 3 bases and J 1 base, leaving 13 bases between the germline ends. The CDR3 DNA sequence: TGTGCCAGCAGCTTCAATATTCAGGGATCCTACGAGCAGTACTTC. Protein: CASSFNIQGSYEQYF.

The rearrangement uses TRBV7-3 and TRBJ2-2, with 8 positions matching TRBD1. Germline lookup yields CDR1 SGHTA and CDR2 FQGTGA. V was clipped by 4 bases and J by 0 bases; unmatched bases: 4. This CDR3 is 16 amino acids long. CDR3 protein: CASSSDRGTNTGELFF. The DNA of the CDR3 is TGTGCCAGCAGCTCCGACAGGGGAACGAACACCGGGGAGCTGTTTTTT.

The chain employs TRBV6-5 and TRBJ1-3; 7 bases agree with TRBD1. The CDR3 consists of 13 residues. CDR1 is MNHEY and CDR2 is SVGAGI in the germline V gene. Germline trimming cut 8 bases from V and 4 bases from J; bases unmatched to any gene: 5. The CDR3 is CASARGAGNTIYF. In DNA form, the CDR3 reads TGTGCCAGCGCCAGGGGGGCAGGAAACACCATATATTTT.

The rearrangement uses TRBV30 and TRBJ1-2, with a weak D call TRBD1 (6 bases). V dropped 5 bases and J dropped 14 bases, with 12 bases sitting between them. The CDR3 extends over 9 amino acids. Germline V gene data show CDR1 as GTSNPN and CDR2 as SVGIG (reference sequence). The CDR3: CAWGQPRTF. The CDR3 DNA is TGTGCCTGGGGACAGCCACGGACCTTC.